The clone carrying this T cell receptor (beta chain) was observed a handful of times. Its antigen is not known. Total RNA extraction produced at least 5.5 micrograms (per sample) for the study. This sample is part of a study of blood T cells in healthy people across ages. Findings of the study overall: Researchers said unsorted PBMCs prevented a conclusive naive versus antigen-experienced comparison.

The second PCR ran about 7 to 12 cycles with a sample-barcoded 5' primer and J-beta primers. TCRdb processed the 5' RACE reads anew with MiXCR; each CDR3 protein has one entry. The sample lists around 900,000 distinct CDR3 sequences, 51% seen once, with 20% to 25% in the top ten. Sequencing was done on a sample of blood. This TCR came from a woman aged 55-70 years in good health.

The CDR3 sequence is CSARDPNVNTEAFF. The CDR3 coding sequence is TGCAGTGCTAGAGATCCCAACGTGAACACTGAAGCTTTCTTT. The chain uses TRBV20-1 and TRBJ1-1, with D unresolved. The length of the CDR3 is 14 residues. V dropped 0 bases and J dropped 0 bases, with 8 bases sitting between them. Germline CDR1 reads DFQATT; CDR2 reads SNEGSKA (reference sequence).